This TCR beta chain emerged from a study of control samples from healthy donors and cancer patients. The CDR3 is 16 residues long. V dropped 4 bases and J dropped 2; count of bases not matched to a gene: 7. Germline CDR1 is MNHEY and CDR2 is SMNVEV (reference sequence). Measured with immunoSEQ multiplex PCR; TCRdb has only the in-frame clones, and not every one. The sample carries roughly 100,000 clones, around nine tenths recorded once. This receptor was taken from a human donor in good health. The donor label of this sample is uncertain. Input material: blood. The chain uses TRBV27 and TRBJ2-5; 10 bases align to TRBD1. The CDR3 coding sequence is TGTGCCAGCAGTTCCTGGACAGGGGGATCTCAAGAGACCCAGTACTTC. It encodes CASSSWTGGSQETQYF.